This T cell receptor beta chain was captured by sequencing in a study of T cell changes during pregnancy in multiple sclerosis. The repertoire was sequenced with immunoSEQ multiplex PCR; TCRdb's copy has only in-frame clones and lacks some. The sample consists of some 38,000 clones, approximately 90% of them appearing once. This CDR3 has 12 residues. Trimming stripped 1 base from V and 8 bases from J, with 8 bases between. CDR1 SEHNR and CDR2 FQNEAQ come from the germline V gene (reference sequence). The chain joins TRBV7-9 to TRBJ1-2; weak D call: TRBD1 (5 bases). This receptor was taken from a female donor with multiple sclerosis, enrolled in a pregnancy study. Sample: CD8+ T cells from peripheral blood mononuclear cells, taken in the third trimester of pregnancy. The CDR3 region is CASSLDGGGYTF. The CDR3 region has the DNA TGTGCCAGCAGCTTAGACGGGGGAGGCTACACCTTC.